This T cell receptor (beta chain) was identified in a study of preoperative IRX-2 immunotherapy in early breast cancer (dated by TCRdb to between 2017 and 2020). Comments on this clone: Its antigen target is currently unknown. Per-nucleotide qualities are absent, and no much larger clonotype sits a single base away.

The library was made by the immunoSEQ multiplex PCR assay. As stored in TCRdb, this immuneACCESS dataset retains in-frame rearrangements with V and J assigned. A fraction of the clones does not appear; measured against another copy, unresolved V genes explain less than half of the discrepancy, and the remainder lacks a known reason. Counted in this sample were 25,000 to 35,000 clones; roughly four fifths of them appeared once. More than 3% of the sample lies in the top ten. CDR1 and CDR2 are read off the germline V gene as KGHSH and LQKENI. Taken from cysteine to phenylalanine, the CDR3 has 15 residues. Just the 45-base CDR3 DNA is kept, in frame starting at base 1. Trimming costs V 2 bases and J 3 bases, and their ends lie 10 bases apart. Sample treatment or condition, as interpreted from the label and publication: preoperative locoregional IRX-2 cytokine immunotherapy. The samples were obtained from a phase Ib study in which preoperative, locoregional IRX-2 cytokine immunotherapy intended to prime immune responses was tested. Patients with early-stage breast cancer who were given IRX-2 before surgery served as donors.

The biological material was taken from a patient treated with IRX-2 immunotherapy. The chain employs TRBV18 and TRBJ1-4; the D gene cannot be named for sure. The origin of this receptor is a human donor with breast cancer. The CDR3 sequence is CASSPAGRANEKLFF. The DNA reads as follows: TGTGCCAGCTCACCAGCGGGCAGAGCTAATGAAAAACTGTTTTTT.